This is a list of T cell receptor beta chains from one sample in a study of identical twins. MiXCR, run by TCRdb on the 5' RACE reads, gives a single entry per CDR3 protein. The data contain 500,000 to 600,000 distinct CDR3 sequences, 20% to 25% of them singletons. These same data were also listed under a study on T cells expressing NK-cell markers.

The specimen was CD4+ T cells sorted from blood. The receptor source for this set is a woman younger than 30 in good health. CDR3s include the opening cysteine and the closing phenylalanine or tryptophan. D genes are given only for firm matches. Not all rows give a size; the values are once, few, many and, for expanded clones, a class.

CDR3aa: CASSGFVGNEQFF
CDR3nt: TGCGCCAGCAGCGGGTTTGTCGGCAATGAGCAGTTCTTC
j_gene: TRBJ2-1
v_gene: TRBV5-1
d_gene: .
abundance: .
len: 13

CDR3aa: CASSPNRRDTQYF
CDR3nt: TGTGCCAGCTCACCAAATAGGCGGGATACGCAGTATTTT
j_gene: TRBJ2-3
v_gene: TRBV18
d_gene: .
abundance: few
len: 13

CDR3aa: CASQVGTGYYEQYF
CDR3nt: TGCGCCAGCCAAGTTGGAACGGGATACTACGAGCAGTACTTC
j_gene: TRBJ2-7
v_gene: TRBV5-1
d_gene: .
abundance: .
len: 14

CDR3aa: CASSLIASGVPRTQYF
CDR3nt: TGCGCCAGCAGCTTGATCGCTAGCGGGGTTCCCAGGACCCAGTACTTC
j_gene: TRBJ2-5
v_gene: TRBV5-1
d_gene: TRBD2
abundance: .
len: 16

CDR3aa: CSAHKNTGELFF
CDR3nt: TGCAGTGCTCATAAGAACACCGGGGAGCTGTTTTTT
j_gene: TRBJ2-2
v_gene: TRBV20-1
d_gene: .
abundance: many
len: 12

CDR3aa: CSASVSINEKLFF
CDR3nt: TGCAGTGCTAGTGTCAGCATTAATGAAAAACTGTTTTTT
j_gene: TRBJ1-4
v_gene: TRBV20-1
d_gene: .
abundance: few
len: 13

CDR3aa: CASSHTGVPGDTQYF
CDR3nt: TGTGCCAGCAGCCACACGGGGGTGCCCGGAGATACGCAGTATTTT
j_gene: TRBJ2-3
v_gene: TRBV7-2
d_gene: .
abundance: many
len: 15

CDR3aa: CAWAAGFSGYTF
CDR3nt: TGTGCCTGGGCCGCCGGGTTCTCGGGCTACACCTTC
j_gene: TRBJ1-2
v_gene: TRBV30
d_gene: .
abundance: .
len: 12

CDR3aa: CSARGLVYEQYF
CDR3nt: TGCAGTGCTAGAGGGCTAGTCTACGAGCAGTACTTC
j_gene: TRBJ2-7
v_gene: TRBV20-1
d_gene: .
abundance: few
len: 12

CDR3aa: CASSFQPSREDTGYTF
CDR3nt: TGTGCCAGCAGCTTCCAACCGTCCAGGGAGGATACTGGCTACACCTTC
j_gene: TRBJ1-2
v_gene: TRBV9
d_gene: .
abundance: .
len: 16

CDR3aa: CSAKGLINQPQHF
CDR3nt: TGCAGTGCTAAGGGTCTGATCAATCAGCCCCAGCATTTT
j_gene: TRBJ1-5
v_gene: TRBV20-1
d_gene: .
abundance: few
len: 13

CDR3aa: CASSIAGLAGTSSYNEQFF
CDR3nt: TGTGCCAGTAGTATAGCGGGACTAGCGGGGACCAGCTCCTACAATGAGCAGTTCTTC
j_gene: TRBJ2-1
v_gene: TRBV19
d_gene: TRBD2
abundance: few
len: 19

CDR3aa: CASSQSSGTLTLGQFF
CDR3nt: TGTGCCAGCAGCCAGTCGTCTGGGACACTCACACTGGGGCAGTTCTTC
j_gene: TRBJ2-1
v_gene: TRBV3-1
d_gene: .
abundance: few
len: 16

CDR3aa: CASTMAGLADNEQFF
CDR3nt: TGTGCCAGCACTATGGCGGGACTAGCGGACAATGAGCAGTTCTTC
j_gene: TRBJ2-1
v_gene: TRBV7-2
d_gene: TRBD2
abundance: few
len: 15

CDR3aa: CATRRGSRSYNEQFF
CDR3nt: TGTGCCACCAGAAGGGGATCTCGGTCCTACAATGAGCAGTTCTTC
j_gene: TRBJ2-1
v_gene: TRBV24-1
d_gene: .
abundance: many
len: 15

CDR3aa: CASSPRDLSYEQYF
CDR3nt: TGCGCCAGCAGCCCCCGGGACCTCTCCTACGAGCAGTACTTC
j_gene: TRBJ2-7
v_gene: TRBV5-1
d_gene: .
abundance: few
len: 14

CDR3aa: CSALLAGGRQETQYF
CDR3nt: TGCAGTGCACTCCTAGCGGGGGGACGTCAAGAGACCCAGTACTTC
j_gene: TRBJ2-5
v_gene: TRBV20-1
d_gene: TRBD2
abundance: .
len: 15

CDR3aa: CASSFSGVSSYNEQFF
CDR3nt: TGTGCCAGCAGCTTTAGCGGGGTCAGCTCCTACAATGAGCAGTTCTTC
j_gene: TRBJ2-1
v_gene: TRBV7-2
d_gene: TRBD2
abundance: .
len: 16

CDR3aa: CASSRTGASPLHF
CDR3nt: TGCGCCAGCAGCCGGACAGGGGCTTCACCCCTCCACTTT
j_gene: TRBJ1-6
v_gene: TRBV10-2
d_gene: TRBD1
abundance: .
len: 13

CDR3aa: CSVQITGGGALDEQFF
CDR3nt: TGCAGTGTTCAAATTACGGGCGGGGGGGCGTTAGATGAGCAGTTCTTC
j_gene: TRBJ2-1
v_gene: TRBV20-1
d_gene: TRBD2
abundance: .
len: 16

CDR3aa: CASSWRATAYNEQFF
CDR3nt: TGTGCCAGCAGTTGGCGGGCGACGGCCTACAATGAGCAGTTCTTC
j_gene: TRBJ2-1
v_gene: TRBV12-3/TRBV12-4
d_gene: .
abundance: .
len: 15

CDR3aa: CAWSKLVNTGELFF
CDR3nt: TGTGCCTGGAGTAAGTTAGTGAACACCGGGGAGCTGTTTTTT
j_gene: TRBJ2-2
v_gene: TRBV30
d_gene: .
abundance: .
len: 14

CDR3aa: CASSLSPGTGELFF
CDR3nt: TGTGCCAGCAGCCTAAGTCCGGGGACCGGGGAGCTGTTTTTT
j_gene: TRBJ2-2
v_gene: TRBV7-2
d_gene: .
abundance: few
len: 14

CDR3aa: CASSEDGGYGYTF
CDR3nt: TGTGCCAGCAGCGAAGACGGGGGCTATGGCTACACCTTC
j_gene: TRBJ1-2
v_gene: TRBV2
d_gene: .
abundance: .
len: 13

CDR3aa: CSATTENNSPLHF
CDR3nt: TGCAGTGCTACTACTGAGAATAATTCACCCCTCCACTTT
j_gene: TRBJ1-6
v_gene: TRBV20-1
d_gene: .
abundance: many
len: 13

CDR3aa: CSADRAHTEAFF
CDR3nt: TGCAGTGCTGACAGGGCTCACACTGAAGCTTTCTTT
j_gene: TRBJ1-1
v_gene: TRBV20-1
d_gene: TRBD1
abundance: few
len: 12

CDR3aa: CASSYGTGENIQYF
CDR3nt: TGTGCCAGCAGCTACGGGACAGGGGAAAACATTCAGTACTTC
j_gene: TRBJ2-4
v_gene: TRBV7-2
d_gene: TRBD1
abundance: many
len: 14

CDR3aa: CASSSLSLKEYF
CDR3nt: TGTGCCAGCAGCTCACTATCTCTAAAGGAGTATTTT
j_gene: TRBJ2-3
v_gene: TRBV6-5
d_gene: .
abundance: .
len: 12

CDR3aa: CASRRDGNNYGYTF
CDR3nt: TGTGCCAGCAGGCGGGACGGAAATAACTATGGCTACACCTTC
j_gene: TRBJ1-2
v_gene: TRBV2
d_gene: .
abundance: few
len: 14

CDR3aa: CASSSLSGTGVEKLFF
CDR3nt: TGTGCCAGCAGTTCGCTCTCCGGGACAGGGGTGGAAAAACTGTTTTTT
j_gene: TRBJ1-4
v_gene: TRBV12-3/TRBV12-4
d_gene: TRBD1
abundance: few
len: 16

CDR3aa: CSSDSGRSPNEQFF
CDR3nt: TGCAGTTCAGATAGCGGGAGATCACCCAATGAGCAGTTCTTC
j_gene: TRBJ2-1
v_gene: TRBV20-1
d_gene: TRBD2
abundance: .
len: 14

CDR3aa: CSARVSTGIYGYTF
CDR3nt: TGCAGTGCTAGAGTTTCGACAGGGATCTATGGCTACACCTTC
j_gene: TRBJ1-2
v_gene: TRBV20-1
d_gene: TRBD1
abundance: few
len: 14

CDR3aa: CASSSQRQGGETQYF
CDR3nt: TGTGCCAGCAGCTCACAAAGACAGGGCGGGGAGACCCAGTACTTC
j_gene: TRBJ2-5
v_gene: TRBV5-5
d_gene: TRBD1
abundance: few
len: 15

CDR3aa: CASSSIAGDGNEQFF
CDR3nt: TGCGCCAGCAGCTCAATAGCGGGGGACGGGAATGAGCAGTTCTTC
j_gene: TRBJ2-1
v_gene: TRBV5-1
d_gene: TRBD2
abundance: many
len: 15

CDR3aa: CSVGSGYTHTDTQYF
CDR3nt: TGCAGCGTTGGGTCGGGTTACACACACACAGATACGCAGTATTTT
j_gene: TRBJ2-3
v_gene: TRBV29-1
d_gene: .
abundance: few
len: 15

CDR3aa: CASREPGQGLDEQYF
CDR3nt: TGCGCCAGCAGGGAACCGGGACAGGGCCTAGACGAGCAGTACTTC
j_gene: TRBJ2-7
v_gene: TRBV5-1
d_gene: TRBD1
abundance: .
len: 15

CDR3aa: CASSLGDLRDSYNEQFF
CDR3nt: TGTGCCAGCAGCTTGGGGGATTTGAGGGACAGCTACAATGAGCAGTTCTTC
j_gene: TRBJ2-1
v_gene: TRBV5-6
d_gene: TRBD1
abundance: .
len: 17

CDR3aa: CASSTSGATGSEQYF
CDR3nt: TGTGCCAGCAGCACTAGCGGTGCAACGGGGAGCGAGCAGTACTTC
j_gene: TRBJ2-7
v_gene: TRBV7-2
d_gene: TRBD2
abundance: .
len: 15

CDR3aa: CASSVGGRSYNEQFF
CDR3nt: TGTGCCAGCAGCGTGGGAGGGCGGTCCTACAATGAGCAGTTCTTC
j_gene: TRBJ2-1
v_gene: TRBV9
d_gene: TRBD2
abundance: .
len: 15

CDR3aa: CSALIPYQETQYF
CDR3nt: TGCAGTGCCCTTATCCCTTACCAAGAGACCCAGTACTTC
j_gene: TRBJ2-5
v_gene: TRBV20-1
d_gene: .
abundance: .
len: 13

CDR3aa: CSAPFQVYEQFF
CDR3nt: TGCAGTGCCCCTTTCCAGGTGTATGAGCAGTTCTTC
j_gene: TRBJ2-1
v_gene: TRBV20-1
d_gene: .
abundance: few
len: 12

CDR3aa: CASQGGNTEAFF
CDR3nt: TGTGCCAGCCAAGGAGGGAACACTGAAGCTTTCTTT
j_gene: TRBJ1-1
v_gene: TRBV7-9
d_gene: .
abundance: .
len: 12

CDR3aa: CASSPTVGYEQYF
CDR3nt: TGTGCCAGCAGTCCAACAGTTGGTTACGAGCAGTACTTC
j_gene: TRBJ2-7
v_gene: TRBV6-1
d_gene: .
abundance: .
len: 13

CDR3aa: CASSLDGTTDTQYF
CDR3nt: TGCGCCAGCAGCTTGGACGGGACCACAGATACGCAGTATTTT
j_gene: TRBJ2-3
v_gene: TRBV5-1
d_gene: .
abundance: few
len: 14

CDR3aa: CSVTVPSGNTIYF
CDR3nt: TGCAGCGTCACGGTCCCCTCTGGAAACACCATATATTTT
j_gene: TRBJ1-3
v_gene: TRBV29-1
d_gene: .
abundance: many
len: 13

CDR3aa: CASRRDRGESPLHF
CDR3nt: TGTGCCAGCAGGAGGGACAGGGGTGAATCACCCCTCCACTTT
j_gene: TRBJ1-6
v_gene: TRBV6-1
d_gene: TRBD1
abundance: many
len: 14

CDR3aa: CATSFGGSSDTQYF
CDR3nt: TGTGCCACTTCTTTCGGTGGGTCCTCAGATACGCAGTATTTT
j_gene: TRBJ2-3
v_gene: TRBV10-3
d_gene: .
abundance: many
len: 14

CDR3aa: CASSLKGAGNQPQHF
CDR3nt: TGTGCCAGCAGTTTAAAGGGGGCCGGCAATCAGCCCCAGCATTTT
j_gene: TRBJ1-5
v_gene: TRBV12-3/TRBV12-4
d_gene: TRBD1
abundance: few
len: 15

CDR3aa: CASSLSGGASYEQYF
CDR3nt: TGTGCCAGCAGCTTATCAGGCGGGGCCTCCTACGAGCAGTACTTC
j_gene: TRBJ2-7
v_gene: TRBV7-2
d_gene: .
abundance: .
len: 15

CDR3aa: CSAVNRALTEAFF
CDR3nt: TGCAGTGCAGTGAACAGGGCTTTGACTGAAGCTTTCTTT
j_gene: TRBJ1-1
v_gene: TRBV20-1
d_gene: .
abundance: .
len: 13

CDR3aa: CASSQGDRGSSYEQYF
CDR3nt: TGCGCCAGCAGCCAAGGAGACAGGGGCAGCTCCTACGAGCAGTACTTC
j_gene: TRBJ2-7
v_gene: TRBV4-3
d_gene: TRBD1
abundance: few
len: 16

CDR3aa: CASSRTVSYEQYF
CDR3nt: TGTGCCAGCAGTAGGACAGTTTCCTACGAGCAGTACTTC
j_gene: TRBJ2-7
v_gene: TRBV6-1
d_gene: .
abundance: many
len: 13

CDR3aa: CASSYGGARPEAFF
CDR3nt: TGTGCCAGCAGTTACGGAGGGGCAAGGCCTGAAGCTTTCTTT
j_gene: TRBJ1-1
v_gene: TRBV6-5
d_gene: .
abundance: .
len: 14

CDR3aa: CASSLPGLAGWEQFF
CDR3nt: TGTGCCAGCAGCCTTCCGGGACTAGCGGGATGGGAGCAGTTCTTC
j_gene: TRBJ2-1
v_gene: TRBV7-2
d_gene: TRBD2
abundance: .
len: 15

CDR3aa: CASSLSSGGSSYNEQFF
CDR3nt: TGCGCCAGCAGCTTGAGTAGCGGGGGGAGCTCCTACAATGAGCAGTTCTTC
j_gene: TRBJ2-1
v_gene: TRBV5-1
d_gene: TRBD2
abundance: .
len: 17

CDR3aa: CASSLQEGQPQHF
CDR3nt: TGTGCCAGCAGCTTGCAGGAGGGACAGCCCCAGCATTTT
j_gene: TRBJ1-5
v_gene: TRBV7-3
d_gene: .
abundance: few
len: 13

CDR3aa: CATGWQPYEQYF
CDR3nt: TGTGCCACGGGCTGGCAACCCTACGAGCAGTACTTC
j_gene: TRBJ2-7
v_gene: TRBV7-2
d_gene: .
abundance: few
len: 12

CDR3aa: CASSSPPWETQYF
CDR3nt: TGTGCCAGCAGCTCCCCCCCATGGGAGACCCAGTACTTC
j_gene: TRBJ2-5
v_gene: TRBV7-2
d_gene: .
abundance: .
len: 13

CDR3aa: CASSSLAGGLAFF
CDR3nt: TGTGCCAGCAGCTCTCTAGCGGGGGGGCTGGCGTTCTTC
j_gene: TRBJ2-1
v_gene: TRBV7-9
d_gene: TRBD2
abundance: .
len: 13